The 4 T cell receptor beta chains below were found in one sample sequenced in a study of T cell responses to AZD1222 COVID-19 vaccine. Sequenced by immunoSEQ multiplex PCR; TCRdb stores in-frame clones only, minus some. The sample has about 75,000 clones; about 91% are singletons. The sample in question was peripheral blood, obtained 28 days after the second dose of the MenACWY control vaccine. The receptors were gathered from an adult who received the MenACWY meningococcal vaccine as a control.

The chain couples TRBV3-1 (or the pseudogene TRBV3-2) to TRBJ1-2; no clear D gene. The V gene lost 0 bases and the J gene lost 4 bases, with 9 bases spanning the gap. The germline V gene encodes CDR1 LGHDT and CDR2 YNNKEL (reference sequence). This CDR3 spans 14 amino acids. The CDR3 region is CASSQDTATYGYTF. DNA of the CDR3: TGTGCCAGCAGCCAAGATACAGCCACCTATGGCTACACCTTC.

The chain links TRBV5-1 to TRBJ1-1; 8 nucleotides agree with TRBD1. V shed 5 bases, J shed 5 bases, and the junction held 5 bases outside the gene matches. Germline V lookup: CDR1 SGHRS, CDR2 YFSETQ. The CDR3 runs 13 residues. Here the CDR3 DNA reads TGCGCCAGCAGTCCAGGGGGCCGGACTGAAGCTTTCTTT. Translated, it gives CASSPGGRTEAFF. Based on the CDR3 plus reference TRBV5-1 and TRBJ1-1, the full variable domain is KAGVTQTPRYLIKTRGQQVTLSCSPISGHRSVSWYQQTPGQGLQFLFEYFSETQRNKGNFPGRFSGRQFSNSRSEMNVSTLELGDSALYLCASSPGGRTEAFFGQGTRLTVV.

The chain employs TRBV29-1 and TRBJ1-1; D is uncertain. In germline, CDR1 is SQVTM, CDR2 ANQGSEA. The CDR3 is made up of 13 amino acids. Trimming removed 6 bases at V and 0 bases at J, with 11 bases between. The CDR3 loop is CSVVITMNTEAFF. CDR3 DNA sequence: TGCAGCGTCGTAATTACCATGAACACTGAAGCTTTCTTT. The whole variable domain, remainder taken from reference TRBV29-1 and TRBJ1-1, is SAVISQKPSRDICQRGTSLTIQCQVDSQVTMMFWYRQQPGQSLTLIATANQGSEATYESGFVIDKFPISRPNLTFSTLTVSNMSPEDSSIYLCSVVITMNTEAFFGQGTRLTVV.

This clone was recorded once. The gene calls are TRBV4-2 and TRBJ1-2; D gene ambiguous. There are 15 residues in the CDR3. Germline-derived CDR1 and CDR2 are LGHNA and YNFKEQ. V lost 0 bases to trimming and J lost 7 bases, with 15 bases between them. CDR3 DNA: TGTGCCAGCAGCCAAGATCTGGGTCTGAGTGGTGGCTACACCTTC. It yields the protein CASSQDLGLSGGYTF.